These 3 T cell receptor beta chains share one sample of origin, sequenced in a study of T cell responses to AZD1222 COVID-19 vaccine. This table comes from immunoSEQ multiplex PCR, and its TCRdb copy is limited to in-frame clones, with some not included. This sample has about 120,000 clones, with around 85% found just once. The specimen was peripheral blood, collected on day 0 of AZD1222 vaccination. The source of these receptors is an adult in good health.

The chain carries TRBV11-2 and TRBJ1-1; D unclear. The CDR3 is made up of 12 amino acids. The germline V and J ends were trimmed by 6 bases and 10 bases, with 15 bases remaining between them. Germline V lookup: CDR1 SGHAT, CDR2 FQNNGV. CDR3 in DNA: TGTGCCAGCAGGCCTCCTACGCGGGTAGCTTTCTTT. Its translation: CASRPPTRVAFF.

This clone appeared a single time. This rearrangement joins TRBV10-1 to TRBJ1-2; D not certain. V was clipped by 4 bases and J by 3 bases, with 9 bases between them. The germline gives CDR1 WNHNN, CDR2 SYGVQD (reference sequence). The CDR3 contains 13 residues. CDR3 residues: CASSVPGYYGYTF. CDR3 in DNA: TGCGCCAGCAGTGTTCCCGGATACTATGGCTACACCTTC.

This clone was seen only once. V gene TRBV19 combines with J gene TRBJ1-6; D is unclear. This CDR3 contains 16 residues. V was cut by 4 bases and J by 9 bases, with 19 bases left in between. Germline CDR1 LNHDA, CDR2 SQIVND (reference sequence). DNA for the CDR3: TGTGCCAGTAGTACGGCATCCGGGAGCTACAGTTCACCCCTCCACTTT. This gives the protein CASSTASGSYSSPLHF.